This T cell receptor beta chain came from a study of CD8 T cells in Susac syndrome. This CDR3 is 16 amino acids long. CDR1 and CDR2 from the germline V gene are SGHVS and FQNEAQ. Trimming removed 1 base at V and 2 bases at J, with 15 bases between. After extraction with the RNeasy kit, roughly 0.5 to 1 ug of the RNA was reverse transcribed using random hexamers. Multiplex PCR with immunoSEQ amplified the TCR beta CDR3 across 54 Vbeta and 13 Jbeta. TCRdb itself ran the immunoSEQ multiplex PCR reads through MiXCR, one entry per CDR3 protein. The data contain roughly 180,000 distinct CDR3 sequences, approximately 94% of them singletons.

Material for sequencing was CD4+ T cells from PBMCs. The chain carries TRBV7-8 and TRBJ2-7; a weak D match, TRBD2 (5 bases). This sequence was found in a human donor in good health. The CDR3 coding sequence is TGTGCCAGCAGCTTAGTCGGAGACTACCTTCCCTACGAGCAGTACTTC. Its translation: CASSLVGDYLPYEQYF. The whole variable domain, filled in from reference TRBV7-8 and TRBJ2-7, reads GAGVSQSPRYKVAKRGQDVALRCDPISGHVSLFWYQQALGQGPEFLTYFQNEAQLDKSGLPSDRFFAERPEGSVSTLKIQRTQQEDSAVYLCASSLVGDYLPYEQYFGPGTRLTVT.